This T cell receptor beta chain was obtained from a study of blood T cell repertoires in COVID-19. Study-wide background: Material from acute and convalescent COVID-19 was sourced from the United States, Italy and Spain. Nucleic acid was either cDNA or gDNA, and it came from T cells, B-cell-depleted T cells, or PBMCs.

V lost 3 bases and J 5 bases, leaving 9 bases between the germline ends. The CDR3 totals 12 residues. Germline V lookup: CDR1 GTSNPN, CDR2 SVGIG (reference sequence). In its sample, this clone was seen once. The repertoire was sequenced with immunoSEQ multiplex PCR; TCRdb's copy has only in-frame clones and lacks some. The table lists 100,000 or so clones, roughly 84% of them singletons. Sequencing used peripheral blood. The chain employs TRBV30 and TRBJ2-3, with D tentatively TRBD1 (5 bases). The receptor comes from a human donor in a cohort sampled during active COVID-19. In DNA form, the CDR3 reads TGTGCCTGGAGCAAGGGGAAAGATACGCAGTATTTT. Its translation is CAWSKGKDTQYF.